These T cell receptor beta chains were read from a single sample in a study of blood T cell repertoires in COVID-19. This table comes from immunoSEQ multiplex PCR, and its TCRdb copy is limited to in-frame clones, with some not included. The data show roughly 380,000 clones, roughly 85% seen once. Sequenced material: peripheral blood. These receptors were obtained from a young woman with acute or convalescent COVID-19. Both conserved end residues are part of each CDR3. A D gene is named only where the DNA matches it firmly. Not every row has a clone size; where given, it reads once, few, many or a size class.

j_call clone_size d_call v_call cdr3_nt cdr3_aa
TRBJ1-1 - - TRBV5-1 TGCGCCAGCTGCCCAACAGAGAACACTGAAGCTTTCTTT CASCPTENTEAFF
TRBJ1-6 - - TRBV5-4 TGTGCCGGATCTTCCCGGAGCTATAATTCACCCCTCCACTTT CAGSSRSYNSPLHF
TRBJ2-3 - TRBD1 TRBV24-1 TGTGCCACCAGTGACCCTGGACAGGGCGGGACAGATACGCAGTATTTT CATSDPGQGGTDTQYF
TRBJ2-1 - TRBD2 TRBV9 TGTGCCAGCAGCACTAGCGGGAGGGCCATCGATGAGCAGTTCTTC CASSTSGRAIDEQFF
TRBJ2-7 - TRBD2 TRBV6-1 TGTGCCAGCAGTGAAGTCGGGGGGAGACGGGACGAGCAGTACTTC CASSEVGGRRDEQYF
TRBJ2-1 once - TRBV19 TGTGCCAGTAGTATTCGAAGGAGTTTTTCCTACAATGAGCAGTTCTTC CASSIRRSFSYNEQFF
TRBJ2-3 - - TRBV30 TGTGCCTGGGACGGATTAGCAGGGTACACAGATACGCAGTATTTT CAWDGLAGYTDTQYF
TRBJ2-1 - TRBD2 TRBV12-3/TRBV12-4 TGTGCCAGCAGTTCGGGGGGGGTTGAGCAGTTCTTC CASSSGGVEQFF
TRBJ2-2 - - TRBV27 TGTGCCAGCAGTTTATCGCCCACGGCGAACACCGGGGAGCTGTTTTTT CASSLSPTANTGELFF
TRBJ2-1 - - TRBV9 TGTGCCAGCAGCGTAGACGGCCGGGATGAGCAGTTCTTC CASSVDGRDEQFF
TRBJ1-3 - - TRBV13 TGTGCCAGCAGCTGGCGACAGGCTGGAAACACCATATATTTT CASSWRQAGNTIYF
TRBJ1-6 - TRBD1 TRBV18 TGTGCCAGCTCACCCTTACAGGGGTCGTATAATTCACCCCTCCACTTT CASSPLQGSYNSPLHF
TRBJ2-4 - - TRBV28 TGTGCCAGCAGTTTTACGGTATCAGCCAAAAACATTCAGTACTTC CASSFTVSAKNIQYF
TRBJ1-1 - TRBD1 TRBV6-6 TGTGCCAGCGGCACAGGGGGCACTGAAGCTTTCTTT CASGTGGTEAFF
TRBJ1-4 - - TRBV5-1 TGCGCCAGCAGCTCGTCTGGGGGCGGCACTAATGAAAAACTGTTTTTT CASSSSGGGTNEKLFF
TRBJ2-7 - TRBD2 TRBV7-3 TGTGCCAGCAGCTTAACTGCCGGGACTAGGTTCGAGCAGTACTTC CASSLTAGTRFEQYF
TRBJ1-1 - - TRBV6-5 TGTGCCAGCAGTTTTTCCGCCGACAGGCCGAACACTGAAGCTTTCTTT CASSFSADRPNTEAFF
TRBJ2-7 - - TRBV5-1 TGCGCCAGCAGCGCGAGCCCTTCCTACGAGCAGTACTTC CASSASPSYEQYF
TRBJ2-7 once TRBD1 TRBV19 TGTGCCAGTAGTTTTTATCCACAGGGGGCTATCTACGAGCAGTACTTC CASSFYPQGAIYEQYF
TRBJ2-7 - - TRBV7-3 TGTGCCAGCAGCTTAAATTCAGGGGACGAGCAGTACTTC CASSLNSGDEQYF
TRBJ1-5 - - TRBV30 TGTGCCTGGTCTGGGGGCAGCAATCAGCCCCAGCATTTT CAWSGGSNQPQHF
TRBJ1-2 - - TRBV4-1 TGCGCCAGCAGCGGCCGTAACTATGGCTACACCTTC CASSGRNYGYTF
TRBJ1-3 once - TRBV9 TGTGCCAGCAGCCCCAACGGACAGCAGGCGCCTGGAAACACCATATATTTT CASSPNGQQAPGNTIYF
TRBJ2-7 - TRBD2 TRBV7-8 TGTGCCACGCGGACTAGCGGGTCCTACGAGCAGTACTTC CATRTSGSYEQYF
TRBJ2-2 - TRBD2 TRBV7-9 TGTGCCAGCCCGGGTAAAGCGGGAGAGGGTACGAACACCGGGGAGCTGTTTTTT CASPGKAGEGTNTGELFF
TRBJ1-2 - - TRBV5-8 TGTGCCAGCAGCACAGGGTTTGGGGGTGGCTACACCTTC CASSTGFGGGYTF
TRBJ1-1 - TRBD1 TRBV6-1 TGTGCCAGCAGTGACCAGACAGGGAGCAGGGGTGAAGCTTTCTTT CASSDQTGSRGEAFF
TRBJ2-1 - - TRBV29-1 TGCAGCGGAAGAGACAGTTCGGAGCTCTTC CSGRDSSELF
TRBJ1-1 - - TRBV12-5 TGTGCTAGTGGGGGACTTATGAACACTGAAGCTTTCTTT CASGGLMNTEAFF
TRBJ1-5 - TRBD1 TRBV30 TGTGCCTGGGGACAGGGCGGTGATCAGCCCCAGCATTTT CAWGQGGDQPQHF
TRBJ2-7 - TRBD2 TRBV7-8 TGTGCCAGCAGCTTTGAACGACTAGCGGGATCGGAGCAGTACTTC CASSFERLAGSEQYF
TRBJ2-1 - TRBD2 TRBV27 TGTGCCAGCAGTTTAAGTAGCGGGAGTAACTATGAGCAGTTCTTC CASSLSSGSNYEQFF
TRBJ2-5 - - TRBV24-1 TGTGCCACCAGTGATCGCGGCGGAGTCCAAGAGACCCAGTACTTC CATSDRGGVQETQYF
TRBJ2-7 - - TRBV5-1 TGCGCCAGCAGCTTGGGGCTTGGCGGCTACGAGCAGTACTTC CASSLGLGGYEQYF
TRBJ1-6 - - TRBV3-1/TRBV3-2 TGTGCCAGCAGCCAATTCGGGGCCCTCCACTTT CASSQFGALHF
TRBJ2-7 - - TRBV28 TGTGCCAGCAGTTTATCACGGACTACCATCCTTCACTCCTACGAGCAGTACTTC CASSLSRTTILHSYEQYF
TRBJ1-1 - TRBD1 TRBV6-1 TGTGCCAGCAGTGAAACCAGGGGGACTTCTAACACTGAAGCTTTCTTT CASSETRGTSNTEAFF
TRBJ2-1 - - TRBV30 TGTGCCTGCCTCCCTGAGCAGTTCTTC CACLPEQFF
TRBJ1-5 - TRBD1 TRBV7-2 TGTGCCAGCAGCCCGTGGACAGGGCGGCCAGGGCAGCCCCAGCATTTT CASSPWTGRPGQPQHF
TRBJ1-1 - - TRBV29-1 TGCAGCGTTGACAAGAACACTGAAGCTTTCTTT CSVDKNTEAFF
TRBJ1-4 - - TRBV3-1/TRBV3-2 TGTGCCAGCAGCCGCCTAGGGTTTATTCCGGAGGAACTGTTTTTT CASSRLGFIPEELFF
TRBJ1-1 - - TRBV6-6 TGTGCCAGCAGTTACGCCCCCAGATTTCCCACTGAAGCTTTCTTT CASSYAPRFPTEAFF